Following are 12 T cell receptor beta chains from one sample sequenced in a study of memory CD4+ T cells and cytomegalovirus serostatus. Sequencing was performed with immunoSEQ multiplex PCR; in TCRdb, only in-frame clones are kept and a portion is missing. Of 40,000 to 45,000 clones listed, 76% were seen once; the top ten hold roughly 2%. The sort gate was single viable CD3+CD4+CD8-CD45RO+ cells for memory CD4+ T cells. The material sequenced was memory CD4+ T cells from blood. The receptors shown here come from an adult in good health and CMV-seronegative.

The V call is TRBV12-5, the J call TRBJ2-6, with a tentative D call TRBD2 (5 bases). Trimming took 6 bases from V and 3 from J, leaving 12 bases between them. This CDR3 spans 15 amino acids. Germline assignment: CDR1 LGHNT and CDR2 FRNRAP. Here the CDR3 reads CASGPGNFGANVLTF. The CDR3 DNA reads as TGTGCTAGTGGCCCGGGGAATTTTGGGGCCAACGTCCTGACTTTC.

The chain is built from TRBV5-5 and TRBJ1-3; weak D call: TRBD1 (5 bases). The CDR3 covers 15 residues. Germline-derived CDR1 and CDR2 are SGHKS and YYEKEE (reference sequence). The ends were cut back, 4 bases at V and 4 bases at J, with 15 bases in the middle. CDR3 amino acids: CASSVSGTSGNTIYF. The CDR3 DNA reads as TGTGCCAGCAGCGTTTCCGGGACTTCGGGAAACACCATATATTTT.

The rearrangement joins TRBV6-5 to TRBJ2-7, with TRBD1 identical over 7 bases. This CDR3 is 14 amino acids long. CDR1 MNHEY and CDR2 SVGAGI come from the germline V gene. Trimming at V came to 5 bases and at J to 0 bases, leaving 4 bases not matched to a gene. CDR3 bases: TGTGCCAGCAGTCCGGGACAGAGCTCCTACGAGCAGTACTTC. It codes for CASSPGQSSYEQYF.

CDR3 in amino acids: CASSQTGPSSGNTIYF. In nucleotides, the CDR3 is TGTGCCAGCTCACAGACAGGGCCAAGCTCTGGAAACACCATATATTTT. This sequence joins TRBV18 and TRBJ1-3, with TRBD1 identical over 7 bases. V trimming: 4 bases; J trimming: 0 bases; junction bases outside the gene matches: 6. Germline CDR1 reads KGHSH; CDR2 reads LQKENI. This CDR3 has 16 residues.

The rearrangement uses TRBV2 and TRBJ1-1; 8 bases align to TRBD1. CDR3 length: 15 amino acids. The junction had 9 bases not matched to a gene; V was cut back by 5 bases and J by 4 bases. CDR1 is SNHLY and CDR2 is FYNNEI in the germline V gene. This CDR3 reads CASSPPRGPSTEAFF. The CDR3 coding sequence is TGTGCCAGCAGTCCACCCAGGGGGCCGAGCACTGAAGCTTTCTTT. The full variable domain, rest sourced from reference TRBV2 and TRBJ1-1, is EPEVTQTPSHQVTQMGQEVILRCVPISNHLYFYWYRQILGQKVEFLVSFYNNEISEKSEIFDDQFSVERPDGSNFTLKIRSTKLEDSAMYFCASSPPRGPSTEAFFGQGTRLTVV.

The J gene is TRBJ1-1, the V gene TRBV5-1; no definite D call. Trimming stripped 5 bases from V and 0 bases from J, with 8 bases between. Germline assignment: CDR1 SGHRS and CDR2 YFSETQ. The CDR3 totals 13 residues. CDR3 loop: CASRASVNTEAFF. CDR3 DNA sequence: TGCGCCAGCAGGGCCAGTGTGAACACTGAAGCTTTCTTT. Using reference TRBV5-1 and TRBJ1-1 for the parts outside the CDR3, the full variable domain is KAGVTQTPRYLIKTRGQQVTLSCSPISGHRSVSWYQQTPGQGLQFLFEYFSETQRNKGNFPGRFSGRQFSNSRSEMNVSTLELGDSALYLCASRASVNTEAFFGQGTRLTVV.

Only a few counts were recorded for this clone. The rearrangement uses TRBV25-1 and TRBJ2-1; D possibly corresponds to TRBD2 (5 bases). CDR1 is MGHDK and CDR2 is SYGVNS in the germline V gene. This CDR3 has 15 residues. Trimming shortened V by 6 bases and J by 0 bases, and 12 bases separated the two germline ends. The CDR3 spells CASSEDLLSYNEQFF. CDR3 sequence (DNA): TGTGCCAGCAGCGAGGACTTACTCTCCTACAATGAGCAGTTCTTC.

The rearrangement uses TRBV10-3 and TRBJ1-2; maybe TRBD1 (5 bases). The CDR3 has 13 amino acids. Germline values: CDR1 ENHRY, CDR2 SYGVKD. Trimming pared 9 bases from V and 5 bases from J, leaving 16 bases between. The CDR3: CAIGEGQVYGYTF. The CDR3 region has the DNA TGTGCCATTGGGGAGGGGCAAGTATATGGCTACACCTTC.

V usage is TRBV25-1 and J usage is TRBJ1-1, with unresolved D. Between the trimmed V and J ends, which lost 2 bases and 5 bases, there was a span of 12 bases. This CDR3 spans 14 amino acids. The germline gives CDR1 MGHDK, CDR2 SYGVNS. CDR3 region: CASSEMEGKTEAFF. DNA of the CDR3: TGTGCCAGCAGTGAAATGGAGGGTAAGACTGAAGCTTTCTTT. Looking up the rest from reference TRBV25-1 and TRBJ1-1 gives the full variable domain: EADIYQTPRYLVIGTGKKITLECSQTMGHDKMYWYQQDPGMELHLIHYSYGVNSTEKGDLSSESTVSRIRTEHFPLTLESARPSHTSQYLCASSEMEGKTEAFFGQGTRLTVV.

The J gene is TRBJ2-7, the V gene TRBV14; D remains unclear. The germline V gene encodes CDR1 SGHDN and CDR2 FVKESK. Deletions cut 2 bases from V and 2 bases from J, with 10 bases between. The CDR3 runs 14 residues. In nucleotides, the CDR3 is TGTGCCAGCAGCCAAAAGAACGTGACCTACGAGCAGTACTTC. Translation gives CASSQKNVTYEQYF. The full variable domain, in which reference TRBV14 and TRBJ2-7 provide the parts outside the CDR3, is EAGVTQFPSHSVIEKGQTVTLRCDPISGHDNLYWYRRVMGKEIKFLLHFVKESKQDESGMPNNRFLAERTGGTYSTLKVQPAELEDSGVYFCASSQKNVTYEQYFGPGTRLTVT.

The V call is TRBV2, the J call TRBJ1-3; 9 nucleotides match TRBD1. CDR3 length: 16 residues. The V and J ends lost 6 bases and 5 bases, in that order; junction bases with no gene match: 11. Germline CDR1 and CDR2: SNHLY and FYNNEI. In nucleotides, the CDR3 is TGTGCCAGCAGGGACCCCGGTGGGACAGGGAGAAACACCATATATTTT. The encoded protein is CASRDPGGTGRNTIYF.

This clone was observed a handful of times. V usage is TRBV21-1 and J usage is TRBJ1-5; the DNA was not used to check the table's D call, TRBD1. TRBV21-1 is designated a pseudogene. This CDR3 region has 16 residues. The CDR3 coding sequence is TGTGCCAGCACCGTGGACAGGAAATTTACCAATCAGCCCCAGCATTTT. Translation: CASTVDRKFTNQPQHF.